This is a list of T cell receptor beta chains from one sample in a study of OX40 agonist ivuxolimab in advanced cancers. The protocol was immunoSEQ multiplex PCR, while the TCRdb copy is restricted to in-frame clones and leaves out a portion. The sample has about 73,000 clones, around nine tenths seen once. The starting material was CD4+ or CD8+ T cells sorted from blood, obtained in a trial of the OX40 agonist ivuxolimab. The receptors here all came from an adult with an advanced solid tumor such as melanoma, head and neck, liver or kidney cancer. Each CDR3 is given with its conserved first and last residue.

j_call: TRBJ2-5; v_call: TRBV4-3; cdr3_aa: CASSPDLGRGGAVMAQYF
j_call: TRBJ1-1; v_call: TRBV7-3; cdr3_aa: CASSLMGGRGSSEAFF
j_call: TRBJ1-1; v_call: TRBV11-2; cdr3_aa: CASSVTRFAEAFF
j_call: TRBJ2-2; v_call: TRBV18; cdr3_aa: CASSPWDSTGELFF
j_call: TRBJ2-5; v_call: TRBV9; cdr3_aa: CASSRGGELETQYF
j_call: TRBJ2-5; v_call: TRBV5-1; cdr3_aa: CASSPGPGETQYF
j_call: TRBJ1-1; v_call: TRBV5-4; cdr3_aa: CASSSPGGTNTEAFF
j_call: TRBJ1-2; v_call: TRBV30; cdr3_aa: CAWSAGHIYGYTF
j_call: TRBJ2-2; v_call: TRBV27; cdr3_aa: CASSRITAANTGELFF
j_call: TRBJ1-2; v_call: TRBV30; cdr3_aa: CAWSVPGQPGARGYTF
j_call: TRBJ1-4; v_call: TRBV30; cdr3_aa: CAWSVLDNEKLFF
j_call: TRBJ2-7; v_call: TRBV6-1; cdr3_aa: CAISQGYEQYF
j_call: TRBJ1-5; v_call: TRBV18; cdr3_aa: CASSLLGNQPQHF
j_call: TRBJ2-2; v_call: TRBV9; cdr3_aa: CASSVQDGRTGELFF
j_call: TRBJ1-1; v_call: TRBV7-2; cdr3_aa: CASSLAGGFGTEAFF
j_call: TRBJ2-5; v_call: TRBV15; cdr3_aa: CATSRDLRRGQETQYF
j_call: TRBJ2-2; v_call: TRBV30; cdr3_aa: CAWSGRGRAGELFF
j_call: TRBJ1-6; v_call: TRBV6-1; cdr3_aa: CASSDPGWGNSPLHF
j_call: TRBJ2-1; v_call: TRBV5-8; cdr3_aa: CASTTGTQSYNEQFF
j_call: TRBJ2-2; v_call: TRBV5-1; cdr3_aa: CASSSDQGAGELFF
j_call: TRBJ1-6; v_call: TRBV28; cdr3_aa: CASSLVGQGAQNSPLHF
j_call: TRBJ2-2; v_call: TRBV2; cdr3_aa: CASRGNTGELFF
j_call: TRBJ1-2; v_call: TRBV4-1; cdr3_aa: CASSQDHGEGGYGYTF
j_call: TRBJ2-1; v_call: TRBV5-1; cdr3_aa: CASSLSLAGYNEQFF
j_call: TRBJ2-7; v_call: TRBV28; cdr3_aa: CASSSRPRGGEYF
j_call: TRBJ1-3; v_call: TRBV7-8; cdr3_aa: CASSSGTGYSGNTIYF
j_call: TRBJ2-1; v_call: TRBV28; cdr3_aa: CASSLYASREGPNEQFF
j_call: -; v_call: TRBV6-5; cdr3_aa: CASSNRQGAYEQYF
j_call: TRBJ2-1; v_call: TRBV27; cdr3_aa: CASSRPRGGDDEQFF
j_call: TRBJ1-1; v_call: TRBV7-2; cdr3_aa: CASSLVTMNTEAFF
j_call: TRBJ2-7; v_call: TRBV6-6; cdr3_aa: CASSYGTGTYEQYF
j_call: TRBJ1-6; v_call: TRBV6-5; cdr3_aa: CASSYAALYSPLHF
j_call: TRBJ1-1; v_call: TRBV5-1; cdr3_aa: CASSFDQDTEAFF
j_call: TRBJ1-2; v_call: TRBV28; cdr3_aa: CASRRDHGYTF
j_call: TRBJ1-2; v_call: TRBV11-2; cdr3_aa: CASSSGQGRSYGYTF
j_call: TRBJ2-3; v_call: TRBV20-1; cdr3_aa: CSAEADTQYF
j_call: TRBJ1-1; v_call: TRBV7-3; cdr3_aa: CASSLTNSNTEAFF
j_call: TRBJ2-7; v_call: TRBV7-8; cdr3_aa: CASSPRGWSGSPHEQYF
j_call: TRBJ2-1; v_call: TRBV5-1; cdr3_aa: CASTRLAGVQEQFF
j_call: TRBJ2-1; v_call: TRBV29-1; cdr3_aa: CSVDLDSSYNEQFF
j_call: TRBJ1-1; v_call: TRBV28; cdr3_aa: CASSLATGGWDTEAFF
j_call: TRBJ1-5; v_call: TRBV30; cdr3_aa: CAWGGPGRNQPQHF
j_call: -; v_call: TRBV6-1; cdr3_aa: CASSEGGPYEQYF
j_call: TRBJ1-4; v_call: TRBV5-6; cdr3_aa: CASSSGPGVTNEKLFF
j_call: TRBJ2-7; v_call: TRBV12-1; cdr3_aa: CASRNWGGWPSYEQYF
j_call: -; v_call: TRBV5-4; cdr3_aa: CASSLGRAEQYF
j_call: TRBJ2-7; v_call: TRBV28; cdr3_aa: CASSSPGQGPYEQYF
j_call: TRBJ1-2; v_call: TRBV7-9; cdr3_aa: CASSGTGGLGYGYTF
j_call: TRBJ1-2; v_call: TRBV5-1; cdr3_aa: CASRITEVYGYTF
j_call: TRBJ2-3; v_call: TRBV11-3; cdr3_aa: CASSLRGYTDTQYF
j_call: TRBJ1-2; v_call: TRBV4-3; cdr3_aa: CASSQARQGDYGYTF
j_call: TRBJ1-1; v_call: TRBV7-8; cdr3_aa: CASSSPRTQGRAEAFF